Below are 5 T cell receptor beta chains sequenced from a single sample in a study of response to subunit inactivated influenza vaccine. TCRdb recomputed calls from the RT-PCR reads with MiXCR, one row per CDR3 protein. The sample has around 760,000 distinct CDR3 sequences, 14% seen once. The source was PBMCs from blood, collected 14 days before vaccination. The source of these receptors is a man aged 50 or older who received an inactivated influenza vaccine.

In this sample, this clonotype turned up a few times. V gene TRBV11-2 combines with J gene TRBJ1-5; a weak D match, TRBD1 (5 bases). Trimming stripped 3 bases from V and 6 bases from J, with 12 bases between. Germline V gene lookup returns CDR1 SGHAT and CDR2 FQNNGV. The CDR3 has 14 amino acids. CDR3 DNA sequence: TGTGCCAGCAGCTTTGGGGACCTCAGTCAGCCCCAGCATTTT. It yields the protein CASSFGDLSQPQHF.

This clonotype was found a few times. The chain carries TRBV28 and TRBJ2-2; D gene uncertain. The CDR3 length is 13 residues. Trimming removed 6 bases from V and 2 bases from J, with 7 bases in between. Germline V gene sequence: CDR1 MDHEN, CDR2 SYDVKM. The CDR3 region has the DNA TGTGCCAGCAGAATACATAACACCGGGGAGCTGTTTTTT. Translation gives CASRIHNTGELFF.

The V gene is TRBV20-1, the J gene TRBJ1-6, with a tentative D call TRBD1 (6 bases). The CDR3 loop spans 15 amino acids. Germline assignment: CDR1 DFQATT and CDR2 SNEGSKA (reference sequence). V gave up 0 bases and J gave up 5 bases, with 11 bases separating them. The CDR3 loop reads CSARDLAGDNSPLHF. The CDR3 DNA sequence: TGCAGTGCTAGAGATCTCGCAGGGGATAATTCACCCCTCCACTTT.

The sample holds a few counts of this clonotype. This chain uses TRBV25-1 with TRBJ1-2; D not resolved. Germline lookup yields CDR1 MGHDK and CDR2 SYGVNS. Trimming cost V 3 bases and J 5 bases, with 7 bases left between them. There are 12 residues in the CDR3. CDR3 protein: CASSDGRYGYTF. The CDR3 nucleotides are TGTGCCAGCAGTGACGGGCGGTATGGCTACACCTTC.

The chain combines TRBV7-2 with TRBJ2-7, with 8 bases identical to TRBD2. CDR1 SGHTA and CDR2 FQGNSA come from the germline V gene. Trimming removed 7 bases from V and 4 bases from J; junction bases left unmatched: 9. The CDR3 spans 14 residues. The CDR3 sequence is CASTVGTSGYEQYF. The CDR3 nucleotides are TGTGCCAGCACTGTAGGGACTAGTGGTTACGAGCAGTACTTC. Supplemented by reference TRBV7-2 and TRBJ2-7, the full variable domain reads GAGVSQSPSNKVTEKGKDVELRCDPISGHTALYWYRQSLGQGLEFLIYFQGNSAPDKSGLPSDRFSAERTGGSVSTLTIQRTQQEDSAVYLCASTVGTSGYEQYFGPGTRLTVT.